This T cell receptor beta chain was sequenced during a study of cytomegalovirus exposure and HLA in healthy donors. This clone was seen more than once but under ten times. What it recognizes is unknown. The germline V gene has CDR1 MDHEN and CDR2 SYDVKM. The length of the CDR3 is 17 residues. The trim removed 0 bases at V and 6 bases at J, leaving 3 bases unmatched. Study conclusions and caveats: There were some public TCRs occurring in many donors, but most TCR sequences were rare. The listing of 150 to 200 TCR beta chains classed them as cytomegalovirus-associated.

Data came from immunoSEQ multiplex PCR; TCRdb stores just in-frame clones and leaves some out. The table lists 150,000 to 200,000 clones, over 65% of them singletons. The source is a man aged 18 to 30 in good health and CMV-seropositive. Sequencing was carried out using PBMCs. The gene calls are TRBV28 and TRBJ2-2; TRBD2 matches 14 bases. The CDR3 here is CASSLWRLAGGPGELFF. The CDR3 DNA follows: TGTGCCAGCAGTTTATGGAGACTAGCGGGAGGGCCCGGGGAGCTGTTTTTT. Combining the CDR3 with reference TRBV28 and TRBJ2-2 gives the whole variable domain DVKVTQSSRYLVKRTGEKVFLECVQDMDHENMFWYRQDPGLGLRLIYFSYDVKMKEKGDIPEGYSVSREKKERFSLILESASTNQTSMYLCASSLWRLAGGPGELFFGEGSRLTVL.